This passage covers 10 T cell receptor beta chains from one sample sequenced in a study of T cells in Graves' hyperthyroidism and ophthalmopathy. Researchers amplified the TCR beta CDR3 regions from RNA transcripts. First-round RT-PCR targeting the TCR CDR3 was performed with the HTBI primer set. TCRdb re-analysed the multiplex PCR reads in MiXCR, keeping a single row per CDR3 protein. This table holds a few hundred thousand distinct CDR3 sequences, around 19% found once. Sequencing used blood. Receptor source: a man in his forties or fifties with Graves' ophthalmopathy.

The chain links TRBV4-2 to TRBJ1-2; perhaps TRBD1 as D (5 bases). The V and J ends lost 0 bases and 6 bases respectively, with 11 bases between them. Germline V gives CDR1 LGHNA, CDR2 YNFKEQ. The CDR3 is 14 residues long. CDR3 residues: CASSQDRLGDGYTF. The CDR3 region has the DNA TGTGCCAGCAGCCAAGATAGGCTGGGGGATGGCTACACCTTC.

This clonotype was recorded many times. V usage is TRBV30 and J usage is TRBJ2-1, with D unresolved. CDR1 and CDR2 (germline): GTSNPN, SVGIG (reference sequence). V was pared by 4 bases and J by 8 bases, with 12 bases between. The CDR3 sequence is 12 residues long. CDR3 amino acids: CAWNEAGDEQFF. DNA for the CDR3: TGTGCCTGGAACGAGGCTGGGGATGAGCAGTTCTTC.

This clonotype was seen ten or more times. The chain has TRBV12-3 or TRBV12-4 and TRBJ2-2, with D perhaps matching TRBD2 (6 bases). This CDR3 has 16 residues. Trimming took off 6 bases at V and 7 bases at J, with 21 bases between the two ends. CDR3 sequence: CASRLHSLARHGELFF. In nucleotides, the CDR3 is TGTGCCAGCAGATTACACTCCCTAGCGAGGCACGGGGAGCTGTTTTTT.

This clonotype was observed a few times. The chain joins TRBV20-1 to TRBJ2-7, with 14 bases aligning to TRBD2. This CDR3 region has 13 residues. Germline V lookup: CDR1 DFQATT, CDR2 SNEGSKA (reference sequence). V shed 5 bases, J shed 4 bases, and the junction held 1 base outside the gene matches. CDR3 sequence reads: CSARTSGRYEQYF. The CDR3 DNA is TGCAGTGCTCGGACTAGCGGGAGGTACGAGCAGTACTTC.

This chain links TRBV19 with TRBJ1-1; D gene ambiguous. Trimming removed 5 bases at V and 3 bases at J, with 19 bases between. The CDR3 is 16 amino acids. The germline V gene encodes CDR1 LNHDA and CDR2 SQIVND (reference sequence). Written as DNA, the CDR3 is TGTGCCAGTAGTCCGGGGAGACACCTCCTCGACACTGAAGCTTTCTTT. Translated, it gives CASSPGRHLLDTEAFF.

The chain carries TRBV5-1 and TRBJ2-7; a weak D match, TRBD1 (7 bases). The length of the CDR3 is 15 residues. Germline V gives CDR1 SGHRS, CDR2 YFSETQ. Trimming removed 0 bases at V and 4 bases at J, with 14 bases between. This CDR3 is CASSLAPGGPYEQYF. The CDR3 region has the DNA TGCGCCAGCAGCTTGGCCCCAGGGGGGCCTTACGAGCAGTACTTC.

The V call is TRBV6-1, the J call TRBJ2-5, with 10 bases lining up with TRBD2. Germline loops: CDR1 MNHNS, CDR2 SASEGT. The CDR3 is 16 residues long. Germline trimming cut 6 bases from V and 1 base from J; bases unmatched to any gene: 8. The CDR3 here is CASSSVAGGFQETQYF. The CDR3 DNA reads TGTGCCAGCAGCTCCGTAGCGGGAGGTTTCCAAGAGACCCAGTACTTC.

The chain is built from TRBV3-1 and TRBJ2-3, with TRBD2 identical over 8 bases. Germline CDR1 is LGHDT and CDR2 is YNNKEL (reference sequence). The CDR3 is 18 residues long. V lost 5 bases to trimming and J lost 2 bases; unmatched junction nucleotides: 15. The CDR3 sequence: CASSSSGGGRMVTDTQYF. In DNA form, the CDR3 reads TGTGCCAGCAGCTCCTCCGGGGGGGGGCGCATGGTCACAGATACGCAGTATTTT.

A few counts support this clonotype. V usage is TRBV6-1 and J usage is TRBJ2-7; unclear D gene. Trimming removed 5 bases from V and 1 base from J, with 21 bases in between. Germline V gives CDR1 MNHNS, CDR2 SASEGT. The CDR3 has 17 residues. The CDR3 reads CASSYLSEAIASYEQYF. CDR3 nucleotide sequence: TGTGCCAGCAGTTATCTATCGGAAGCCATCGCATCCTACGAGCAGTACTTC.

The V and J genes are TRBV5-4 and TRBJ2-2, with TRBD2 matching 8 bases. Germline V gives CDR1 SGHNT, CDR2 YYREEE (reference sequence). V dropped 9 bases and J dropped 6; count of bases not matched to a gene: 13. CDR3 size: 15 residues. The CDR3: CATSIGRAGAGELFF. DNA for the CDR3: TGTGCCACCAGTATCGGGAGGGCCGGGGCCGGGGAGCTGTTTTTT.